Below are 19 T cell receptor beta chains sequenced from a single sample in a study of blood T cell repertoires in COVID-19 (dated by TCRdb to 2018 to 2021). To prepare the library, the immunoSEQ multiplex PCR assay was applied. The source is immuneACCESS, and TCRdb retained only in-frame sequences with V and J called. Part of the clones is not carried over; for the studies checked, unresolved V genes explain less than half of this, and the remainder is unexplained. The sample yields around 260,000 clones; over 75% were counted once. Roughly 10% of the sample rests with the top ten. The sequenced sample consisted of peripheral blood. Source of these receptors: a woman in her 70s with COVID-19, enrolled during active disease.

The chain uses TRBV18 and TRBJ2-5; TRBD2 matches 10 bases. This CDR3 is built from 16 residues. Germline CDR1 and CDR2: KGHSH and LQKENI. V trimming: 4 bases; J trimming: 3 bases; junction bases outside the gene matches: 8. The CDR3 DNA sequence: TGTGCCAGCTCACTTCACTTACTAGCGGGGAAAGAGACCCAGTACTTC. Amino acids: CASSLHLLAGKETQYF.

The gene calls are TRBV12-5 and TRBJ2-7; tentative D call: TRBD1 (5 bases). V lost 6 bases and J 7 bases, leaving 13 bases between the germline ends. Germline V gene lookup returns CDR1 LGHNT and CDR2 FRNRAP. The CDR3 has 12 residues. The CDR3 reads CASGLQGGEQYF. CDR3 nucleotide sequence: TGTGCTAGTGGGCTGCAGGGCGGTGAGCAGTACTTC. The complete variable domain, with remaining parts taken from reference TRBV12-5 and TRBJ2-7, reads DARVTQTPRHKVTEMGQEVTMRCQPILGHNTVFWYRQTMMQGLELLAYFRNRAPLDDSGMPKDRFSAEMPDATLATLKIQPSEPRDSAVYFCASGLQGGEQYFGPGTRLTVT.

CDR3 loop: CASRPVGGDTDTQYF. CDR3 in DNA: TGTGCCAGCAGACCCGTAGGGGGAGACACAGATACGCAGTATTTT. The rearrangement uses TRBV6-4 and TRBJ2-3, with D possibly being TRBD1 (6 bases). V lost 6 bases, J lost 2 bases, and 15 bases lay in between. Germline CDR1 MRHNA, CDR2 SNTAGT. The CDR3 length is 15 residues.

The chain is built from TRBV30 and TRBJ1-2; tentatively, D is TRBD1 (6 bases). CDR3 size: 13 residues. Deletions cut 2 bases from V and 3 bases from J, with 10 bases between. Germline lookup yields CDR1 GTSNPN and CDR2 SVGIG (reference sequence). The CDR3, as DNA: TGTGCCTGGAGTATTACAGGGTACTATGGCTACACCTTC. The encoded protein is CAWSITGYYGYTF.

V gene TRBV18 combines with J gene TRBJ2-3; possible D gene TRBD2, 6 bases. The CDR3 totals 14 residues. Germline lookup yields CDR1 KGHSH and CDR2 LQKENI. Trimming pared 2 bases from V and 6 bases from J, leaving 12 bases between. In DNA form, the CDR3 reads TGTGCCAGCTCACCATGGGACTTTGAGGATACGCAGTATTTT. As protein: CASSPWDFEDTQYF.

The chain combines TRBV6-4 with TRBJ1-6; D not resolved. Germline V gene lookup returns CDR1 MRHNA and CDR2 SNTAGT. The CDR3 spans 15 residues. The V and J ends lost 2 bases and 3 bases respectively, with 8 bases between them. CDR3 nucleotide sequence: TGTGCCAGCAGTGACAGACACGACTATAATTCACCCCTCCACTTT. Residues: CASSDRHDYNSPLHF.

V usage is TRBV3-1 (or the pseudogene TRBV3-2) and J usage is TRBJ2-5, with 8 bases that match TRBD1. The ends lost 5 bases at V and 4 bases at J; junction bases unmatched: 9. The CDR3 contains 15 residues. Germline-derived CDR1 and CDR2 are LGHDT and YNNKEL (reference sequence). CDR3 sequence (DNA): TGTGCCAGCAGCTTATTGGACAGGGTCGTAGAGACCCAGTACTTC. It yields the protein CASSLLDRVVETQYF.

The chain has TRBV11-2 and TRBJ2-5; TRBD1 matches 8 bases. Germline CDR1 and CDR2: SGHAT and FQNNGV. V lost 5 bases and J lost 0; bases outside the gene matches: 8. CDR3 size: 16 residues. The CDR3 here is CASSRGQVQYQETQYF. In DNA form, the CDR3 reads TGTGCCAGCAGCCGGGGACAGGTTCAATACCAAGAGACCCAGTACTTC.

This sequence joins TRBV7-3 and TRBJ1-1; unclear D gene. V was pared by 4 bases and J by 4 bases, with 16 bases between. Germline lookup yields CDR1 SGHTA and CDR2 FQGTGA. This CDR3 has 15 residues. CDR3 protein: CASSSSPGRFTEAFF. Here the CDR3 DNA reads TGTGCCAGCAGCTCATCGCCTGGGAGGTTCACTGAAGCTTTCTTT.

This sequence joins TRBV24-1 and TRBJ1-2; no reliable D call. The CDR3 has 12 residues. The germline gives CDR1 KGHDR, CDR2 SFDVKD. With 4 bases removed from V and 8 bases from J, the gap between germline ends came to 10 bases. This chain's CDR3 is CATSDLGRGYTF. In DNA form, the CDR3 reads TGTGCCACCAGTGACCTCGGGAGGGGCTACACCTTC.

This clone came up once. The J gene is TRBJ2-3, the V gene TRBV7-3, with 12 bases identical to TRBD2. The V gene's germline CDR1 is SGHTA and CDR2 FQGTGA. The junction had 3 bases not matched to a gene; V was cut back by 5 bases and J by 3 bases. This CDR3 comprises 15 residues. CDR3 coding DNA: TGTGCCAGCAGCCCTACTAGCGGGAGGACAGATACGCAGTATTTT. Its protein product is CASSPTSGRTDTQYF.

The V and J genes are TRBV30 and TRBJ1-2; D might be TRBD1 (6 bases). The CDR3 extends over 13 amino acids. Germline assignment: CDR1 GTSNPN and CDR2 SVGIG (reference sequence). Trimming left V 3 bases short and J 8 bases short, with 16 bases between. CDR3 amino acids: CAWSRTVQRGYTF. The CDR3 coding sequence is TGTGCCTGGAGCAGGACAGTCCAGAGGGGCTACACCTTC.

The rearrangement uses TRBV6-5 and TRBJ1-5; the D is unclear. Between the trimmed V and J ends, which lost 4 bases and 6 bases, there was a span of 13 bases. Germline lookup yields CDR1 MNHEY and CDR2 SVGAGI. The CDR3 runs to 14 residues. For the CDR3, the DNA is TGTGCCAGCAGTTCCGAGCCAACGGGTCAGCCCCAGCATTTT. Translating gives CASSSEPTGQPQHF.

The rearrangement uses TRBV5-1 and TRBJ1-2; 7 bases map to TRBD1. The germline V gene has CDR1 SGHRS and CDR2 YFSETQ. CDR3 length equals 12 residues. V lost 4 bases to trimming and J lost 5 bases; unmatched junction nucleotides: 2. This CDR3 reads CASSLQGYGYTF. The CDR3 DNA sequence: TGCGCCAGCAGCCTACAGGGGTATGGCTACACCTTC.

The CDR3 protein is CAWVHSSYEQYF. The CDR3 DNA is TGTGCCTGGGTACACAGCTCCTACGAGCAGTACTTC. The rearrangement joins TRBV30 to TRBJ2-7, with no clear D. Germline CDR1 and CDR2: GTSNPN and SVGIG (reference sequence). Trimming took 5 bases from V and 0 from J, leaving 8 bases between them. The CDR3 consists of 12 residues.

This clone was seen more than once but under ten times. This rearrangement joins TRBV3-1 (or the pseudogene TRBV3-2) to TRBJ1-4, with a possible D match to TRBD1 (6 bases). The germline V gene encodes CDR1 LGHDT and CDR2 YNNKEL (reference sequence). The V gene lost 8 bases and the J gene lost 0 bases, with 13 bases spanning the gap. The CDR3 is 15 residues long. The CDR3: CASADSLATNEKLFF. The CDR3 DNA reads as TGTGCCAGCGCGGACAGCTTAGCAACTAATGAAAAACTGTTTTTT.

This clone was seen more than once but under ten times. The rearrangement joins TRBV11-1 to TRBJ1-2, with D perhaps TRBD1 (5 bases). Looked up from germline, CDR1 is SGHAT and CDR2 is FQDESV (reference sequence). This CDR3 spans 16 amino acids. With 0 bases removed from V and 5 bases from J, the gap between germline ends came to 16 bases. The CDR3 reads CASSLARGRPLYGYTF. CDR3 bases: TGTGCCAGCAGCTTAGCGCGGGGCAGGCCGCTATATGGCTACACCTTC.

The rearrangement uses TRBV27 and TRBJ2-7; 8 nucleotides match TRBD1. The germline gives CDR1 MNHEY, CDR2 SMNVEV (reference sequence). The CDR3 covers 13 residues. The ends lost 5 bases at V and 5 bases at J; junction bases unmatched: 5. The CDR3 coding sequence is TGTGCCAGCAGTGGACAGGGAGCGGACGAGCAGTACTTC. Amino acids: CASSGQGADEQYF.

The V call is TRBV24-1, the J call TRBJ1-2, with a tentative D call TRBD1 (6 bases). Germline CDR1 KGHDR, CDR2 SFDVKD. Trimming removed 3 bases at V and 3 bases at J, with 13 bases between. This CDR3 region has 15 residues. This CDR3 is CATSDPWTAYYGYTF. The CDR3, as DNA: TGTGCCACCAGTGATCCATGGACAGCCTACTATGGCTACACCTTC.